The T cell receptor (beta chain) under discussion was sequenced for a study of cytomegalovirus exposure and HLA in healthy donors. General study findings and limits: CMV antigen specificity of a few CMV-associated chains was confirmed in vitro. Per a prior analysis, the majority of TCR beta V segments were productive roughly 87% or roughly 30% of the time.

The germline gives CDR1 SGHRS, CDR2 YFSETQ. The CDR3 has 13 residues. Unmatched junction bases numbered 5, after V lost 5 bases and J lost 4 bases. About this clone: What it recognizes is unknown.

PCR involved 60 Vbeta and 13 Jbeta primers. Assay used: immunoSEQ multiplex PCR; TCRdb lists only in-frame clones, some missing. In the table there are approximately 75,000 clones, roughly 82% of which are singletons. This TCR came from a man aged 65-85 years in good health and CMV-seropositive. This sequence joins TRBV5-1 and TRBJ1-2; 7 bases align to TRBD1. Source material: PBMCs. CDR3 sequence: CASRTTGSYGYTF. The CDR3 DNA follows: TGCGCCAGCAGAACGACAGGGTCCTATGGCTACACCTTC. The whole variable domain, filled in from reference TRBV5-1 and TRBJ1-2, reads KAGVTQTPRYLIKTRGQQVTLSCSPISGHRSVSWYQQTPGQGLQFLFEYFSETQRNKGNFPGRFSGRQFSNSRSEMNVSTLELGDSALYLCASRTTGSYGYTFGSGTRLTVV.